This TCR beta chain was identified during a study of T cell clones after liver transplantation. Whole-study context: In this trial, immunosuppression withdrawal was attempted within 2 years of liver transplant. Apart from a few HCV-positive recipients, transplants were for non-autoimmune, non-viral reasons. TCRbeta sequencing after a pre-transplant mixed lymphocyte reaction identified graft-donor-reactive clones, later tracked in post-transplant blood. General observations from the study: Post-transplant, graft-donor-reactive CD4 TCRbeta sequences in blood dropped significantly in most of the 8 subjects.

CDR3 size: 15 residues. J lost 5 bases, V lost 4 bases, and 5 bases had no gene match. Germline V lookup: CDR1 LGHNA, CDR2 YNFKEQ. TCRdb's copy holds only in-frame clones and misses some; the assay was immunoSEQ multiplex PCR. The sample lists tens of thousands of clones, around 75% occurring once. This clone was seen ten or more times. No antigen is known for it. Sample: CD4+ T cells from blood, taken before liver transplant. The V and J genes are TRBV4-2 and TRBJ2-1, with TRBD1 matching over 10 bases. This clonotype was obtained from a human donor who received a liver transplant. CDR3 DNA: TGTGCCAGCAGCCGAGGACAGGGGGACCACAATGAGCAGTTCTTC. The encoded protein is CASSRGQGDHNEQFF.